Following are 11 T cell receptor beta chains from one sample sequenced in a study of identifying expanded T cells in peripheral blood. TCRdb's copy holds only in-frame clones and misses some; the assay was immunoSEQ multiplex PCR. The sample has 70,000 to 100,000 clones, 85% to 90% seen once; the top ten hold around 20%. Specimen: blood. The receptors were sampled from a person aged 18 to 70 in good health.

This chain joins TRBV7-6 and TRBJ2-5; the D is unclear. V gave up 2 bases and J gave up 7 bases, with 14 bases separating them. The length of the CDR3 is 14 residues. Germline values: CDR1 SGHVS, CDR2 FNYEAQ. The CDR3 reads CASSLPGAGVTQYF. In nucleotides, the CDR3 is TGTGCCAGCAGCTTACCGGGCGCCGGCGTGACCCAGTACTTC.

This clone was counted once. The rearrangement links TRBV4-3 to TRBJ1-1; 8 nucleotides agree with TRBD1. Germline assignment: CDR1 LGHNA and CDR2 YSLEER. The CDR3 is 15 amino acids. V was clipped by 0 bases and J by 2 bases; unmatched bases: 2. The CDR3 loop reads CASSQDTGGNTEAFF. The CDR3 nucleotides are TGCGCCAGCAGCCAAGATACAGGGGGTAACACTGAAGCTTTCTTT.

The chain links TRBV27 to TRBJ2-6; no firm D call. V shed 3 bases and J shed 4 bases, with 10 bases lying between them. This CDR3 is 15 amino acids long. The V gene's germline CDR1 is MNHEY and CDR2 SMNVEV (reference sequence). The CDR3 region has the DNA TGTGCCAGCAGTTTTGTGGCGCGGGGGGCCAACGTCCTGACTTTC. Translated, it gives CASSFVARGANVLTF.

V usage is TRBV28 and J usage is TRBJ2-5, with 8 bases aligning to TRBD2. CDR3 length equals 16 residues. Unmatched junction bases numbered 10, after V lost 6 bases and J lost 1 base. Germline V gene sequence: CDR1 MDHEN, CDR2 SYDVKM. CDR3: CASSKPKTSGQETQYF. CDR3 bases: TGTGCCAGCAGCAAACCTAAAACTAGCGGCCAAGAGACCCAGTACTTC.

DNA of the CDR3: TGCGCCAGCAGCTTGGGGGGACAGCCCTCCTACGAGCAGTACTTC. Translated: CASSLGGQPSYEQYF. The chain has TRBV5-1 and TRBJ2-7, with 7 positions matching TRBD1. J lost 0 bases, V lost 0 bases, and 3 bases had no gene match. The CDR3 length is 15 residues. The germline gives CDR1 SGHRS, CDR2 YFSETQ.

This sequence joins TRBV7-2 and TRBJ2-7; TRBD1 matches 7 bases. The CDR3 totals 15 residues. Germline CDR1 and CDR2: SGHTA and FQGNSA. V was pared by 4 bases and J by 2 bases, with 8 bases of the junction left unmatched. The CDR3, as DNA: TGTGCCAGCAGCTCTGGACAGGCGAGCACCTACGAGCAGTACTTC. The encoded protein is CASSSGQASTYEQYF.

This chain uses TRBV7-9 with TRBJ2-3, with D tentatively TRBD2 (6 bases). Looked up from germline, CDR1 is SEHNR and CDR2 is FQNEAQ (reference sequence). V shed 5 bases and J shed 4 bases, with 10 bases lying between them. The CDR3 is made up of 13 amino acids. The CDR3 DNA reads as TGTGCCAGCAGCCCGTCGGGGGCAGATACGCAGTATTTT. This codes for CASSPSGADTQYF.

The chain combines TRBV11-2 with TRBJ1-5, with 10 bases aligning to TRBD1. Losses at the gene ends were 3 bases for V and 4 bases for J; bases not matched to a gene: 3. Germline CDR1 is SGHAT and CDR2 is FQNNGV. The CDR3 sequence is 15 residues long. The chain's CDR3 is CASSFGTGENQPQHF. The CDR3, as DNA: TGTGCCAGCAGCTTCGGGACAGGGGAAAATCAGCCCCAGCATTTT.

This clone appeared a few times. This chain links TRBV4-1 with TRBJ1-2; the D gene is possibly TRBD1 (6 bases). From germline, CDR1 is MGHRA and CDR2 YSYEKL. The CDR3 covers 14 residues. Trimming left V 0 bases short and J 2 bases short, with 7 bases between. The CDR3, as DNA: TGCGCCAGCAGCCAAGACAGGGGAAACTATGGCTACACCTTC. Translated: CASSQDRGNYGYTF.

V gene TRBV6-4 combines with J gene TRBJ2-3, with a weak D call TRBD2 (6 bases). V shed 6 bases and J shed 3 bases, with 16 bases lying between them. Germline assignment: CDR1 MRHNA and CDR2 SNTAGT. This CDR3 region has 15 residues. CDR3 in DNA: TGTGCCAGCAGCCCCCGAGCGGGTAGGACAGATACGCAGTATTTT. The encoded protein is CASSPRAGRTDTQYF.

The V gene is TRBV6-4, the J gene TRBJ2-3; 12 bases line up with TRBD2. Germline-derived CDR1 and CDR2 are MRHNA and SNTAGT. The CDR3 length is 18 residues. After removal of 11 bases from V and 4 bases from J, the junction contained 19 bases not matched to a gene. The DNA for the CDR3 is TGTGCCGAGAAAAACGGGACTAGCGGGCACACGGGTGCAGATACGCAGTATTTT. Its protein is CAEKNGTSGHTGADTQYF.